These 15 T cell receptor beta chains were sequenced from one sample in a study of PD-L1 blockade in urothelial cancer. The repertoire was sequenced with immunoSEQ multiplex PCR; TCRdb's copy has only in-frame clones and lacks some. The sample lists some 67,000 clones, around nine tenths seen once, with 3.4% in the top ten. Sequenced material: PBMCs, taken around atezolizumab (anti-PD-L1) treatment. These receptors all stem from a man aged 60 to 69 with urothelial cancer.

CDR3 residues: CASVLSLAGGPGFQETQYF. The CDR3 nucleotides are TGTGCTAGTGTCCTGAGCCTAGCGGGAGGGCCCGGGTTCCAAGAGACCCAGTACTTC. The V gene is TRBV12-5, the J gene TRBJ2-5; 12 nucleotides align to TRBD2. CDR1 and CDR2 from the germline V gene are LGHNT and FRNRAP. CDR3 length equals 19 residues. The junction had 16 bases not matched to a gene; V was cut back by 7 bases and J by 1 base.

This rearrangement joins TRBV5-5 to TRBJ1-2, with 7 bases matching TRBD1. The CDR3 is 13 residues long. CDR1 and CDR2 from the germline V gene are SGHKS and YYEKEE (reference sequence). The junction had 8 bases not matched to a gene; V was cut back by 4 bases and J by 8 bases. The CDR3 DNA sequence: TGTGCCAGCAGCCCGGACAGGCAGGGAGGCTACACCTTC. Translated, it gives CASSPDRQGGYTF. Full variable domain (outside the CDR3, taken from reference TRBV5-5 and TRBJ1-2): DAGVTQSPTHLIKTRGQQVTLRCSPISGHKSVSWYQQVLGQGPQFIFQYYEKEERGRGNFPDRFSARQFPNYSSELNVNALLLGDSALYLCASSPDRQGGYTFGSGTRLTVV.

The J gene is TRBJ1-4, the V gene TRBV6-6; 9 bases are shared with TRBD1. J gave up 6 bases and V 2 bases, and 7 bases lay outside the gene matches. Per germline, CDR1 MNHNY and CDR2 SVGAGI (reference sequence). This CDR3 comprises 16 residues. The CDR3 coding sequence is TGTGCCAGCAGTTACAAGAGCGGGACAGGGTATGAAAAACTGTTTTTT. Protein sequence: CASSYKSGTGYEKLFF.

V and J are TRBV5-1 and TRBJ2-5, with D perhaps TRBD2 (6 bases). This CDR3 is 14 amino acids long. V lost 4 bases to trimming and J lost 4 bases, with 14 bases between them. Germline-derived CDR1 and CDR2 are SGHRS and YFSETQ. CDR3 DNA sequence: TGCGCCAGCAGCCGAAATCTAGCGTCAGAGACCCAGTACTTC. Translated, it gives CASSRNLASETQYF. Full variable domain (rest looked up from reference TRBV5-1 and TRBJ2-5): KAGVTQTPRYLIKTRGQQVTLSCSPISGHRSVSWYQQTPGQGLQFLFEYFSETQRNKGNFPGRFSGRQFSNSRSEMNVSTLELGDSALYLCASSRNLASETQYFGPGTRLLVL.

The chain is built from TRBV18 and TRBJ1-4, with 8 nucleotides matching TRBD1. The J segment lost 7 bases and the V segment lost 6 bases, leaving 10 bases of the junction unmatched. Germline V gene sequence: CDR1 KGHSH, CDR2 LQKENI. The CDR3 totals 15 residues. CDR3 DNA sequence: TGTGCCAGCTCCCCAATAGGACAGGGCGGTGAAAAACTGTTTTTT. Amino acids: CASSPIGQGGEKLFF.

The rearrangement joins TRBV27 to TRBJ2-7, with D possibly matching TRBD1 (5 bases). CDR3 length: 15 amino acids. V gave up 5 bases and J gave up 2 bases, with 16 bases separating them. Germline lookup yields CDR1 MNHEY and CDR2 SMNVEV (reference sequence). The CDR3 reads CASSGFGAGTYEQYF. The CDR3 bases are TGTGCCAGCAGTGGGTTTGGGGCAGGCACCTACGAGCAGTACTTC.

The J gene is TRBJ2-1, the V gene TRBV5-1; D perhaps matches TRBD2 (6 bases). The CDR3 is 14 amino acids. Trimming stripped 6 bases from V and 7 bases from J, with 17 bases between. Looked up from germline, CDR1 is SGHRS and CDR2 is YFSETQ. CDR3 sequence (DNA): TGCGCCAGCAATACCGGGAGTGAAGAGAATGAGCAGTTCTTC. Amino acid sequence: CASNTGSEENEQFF.

The chain uses TRBV6-5 and TRBJ2-1, with 13 bases matching TRBD2. The germline V gene encodes CDR1 MNHEY and CDR2 SVGAGI. The CDR3 spans 15 residues. Trimming took 5 bases from V and 8 from J; bases not matched to a gene: 6. The CDR3 loop reads CASSRLAGGDYEQFF. The CDR3 DNA reads TGTGCCAGCAGTAGACTAGCGGGAGGTGACTATGAGCAGTTCTTC.

The chain uses TRBV9 and TRBJ2-3; D may be TRBD1 (5 bases). Germline V gives CDR1 SGDLS, CDR2 YYNGEE. This CDR3 contains 13 residues. Trimming shortened V by 3 bases and J by 5 bases, and 10 bases separated the two germline ends. The CDR3 loop is CASSGGVGDTQYF. The CDR3 region has the DNA TGTGCCAGCAGCGGGGGCGTGGGAGATACGCAGTATTTT.

The rearrangement uses TRBV7-2 and TRBJ2-5, with 14 bases matching TRBD2. CDR1 SGHTA and CDR2 FQGNSA come from the germline V gene. The CDR3 sequence is 18 residues long. V lost 2 bases, J lost 2 bases, and 7 bases stayed unmatched. The CDR3 sequence: CASSLLTSGRALQETQYF. The CDR3 DNA sequence: TGTGCCAGCAGCTTATTGACTAGCGGGAGGGCTTTACAAGAGACCCAGTACTTC.

The sample holds a few counts of this clone. This rearrangement joins TRBV7-9 to TRBJ1-2; 9 positions match TRBD1. The germline gives CDR1 SEHNR, CDR2 FQNEAQ (reference sequence). The CDR3 sequence is 15 residues long. Trimming removed 5 bases from V and 3 bases from J; junction bases left unmatched: 7. The CDR3 protein is CASSQDRGGHYGYTF. The CDR3 nucleotides are TGTGCCAGCAGCCAGGACAGGGGCGGGCACTATGGCTACACCTTC.

V gene TRBV6-5 combines with J gene TRBJ2-5; 10 positions match TRBD1. The CDR3 loop spans 16 amino acids. V shed 2 bases and J 3 bases; nucleotides not matched to a gene: 6. Germline V gene lookup returns CDR1 MNHEY and CDR2 SVGAGI. The CDR3 region is CASSYAAGTGEETQYF. CDR3 nucleotide sequence: TGTGCCAGCAGTTACGCAGCCGGGACAGGGGAAGAGACCCAGTACTTC.

The CDR3 reads CASSHPGYEQYF. As DNA, the CDR3 is TGTGCCAGCAGCCATCCAGGCTACGAGCAGTACTTC. The chain employs TRBV5-4 and TRBJ2-7, with no clear D. The CDR3 contains 12 residues. The germline gives CDR1 SGHNT, CDR2 YYREEE (reference sequence). Trimming removed 4 bases from V and 3 bases from J, with 8 bases in between. The full variable domain, in which reference TRBV5-4 and TRBJ2-7 provide the parts outside the CDR3, is ETGVTQSPTHLIKTRGQQVTLRCSSQSGHNTVSWYQQALGQGPQFIFQYYREEENGRGNFPPRFSGLQFPNYSSELNVNALELDDSALYLCASSHPGYEQYFGPGTRLTVT.

The chain recombines TRBV10-1 with TRBJ1-6; TRBD1 aligns across 12 bases. CDR3 length equals 16 residues. Germline trimming cut 3 bases from V and 7 bases from J; bases unmatched to any gene: 4. Germline V gene lookup returns CDR1 WNHNN and CDR2 SYGVQD (reference sequence). CDR3 in DNA: TGCGCCAGCAGTGACCAAGGGACAGGGGGCAATTCACCCCTCCACTTT. Translated: CASSDQGTGGNSPLHF.

On this clone itself: The junction does not match germline at one end; this may be a read error. Other DNA sequences from this sample encode an identical CDR3 as well. The chain links TRBV5-1 to TRBJ1-2; TRBD1 might be the D (6 bases). Looked up from germline, CDR1 is SGHRS and CDR2 is YFSETQ. The CDR3 length is 13 residues. Here the CDR3 reads CASSLDSNYGYTF. For the CDR3, the DNA is TGCGCCAGCAGTTTGGACAGTAACTATGGCTACACCTTC.